The 30 T cell receptor beta chains given below trace back to one sample, sequenced in a study of blood T cell repertoires in COVID-19. The method was immunoSEQ multiplex PCR; TCRdb's version includes in-frame clones alone and lacks a portion of them. The data contain 150,000 to 200,000 clones, roughly 87% of them singletons. Sequencing used PBMCs or T cells enriched from blood (not recorded which). The origin of the receptors is a woman in her thirties who had recovered from COVID-19.

The chain employs TRBV9 and TRBJ2-1, with 9 bases identical to TRBD2. CDR3 size: 14 residues. In germline, CDR1 is SGDLS, CDR2 YYNGEE. Trimming took 2 bases from V and 6 from J; bases not matched to a gene: 3. CDR3 sequence (DNA): TGTGCCAGCAGCGTTAGCGGGAGCGTCAATGAGCAGTTCTTC. This sequence encodes CASSVSGSVNEQFF.

The CDR3: CASSHGTYNEQFF. The CDR3 region has the DNA TGTGCCAGCAGCCACGGGACTTACAATGAGCAGTTCTTC. This sequence joins TRBV7-6 and TRBJ2-1, with a possible D match to TRBD2 (6 bases). From germline, CDR1 is SGHVS and CDR2 FNYEAQ. The CDR3 contains 13 residues. Trimming took 5 bases from V and 4 from J, leaving 9 bases between them. Together with reference TRBV7-6 and TRBJ2-1, the CDR3 gives the full variable domain: GAGVSQSPRYKVTKRGQDVALRCDPISGHVSLYWYRQALGQGPEFLTYFNYEAQQDKSGLPNDRFSAERPEGSISTLTIQRTEQRDSAMYRCASSHGTYNEQFFGPGTRLTVL.

This clone was seen a single time. The chain recombines TRBV9 with TRBJ2-7; 9 bases align to TRBD1. The V gene's germline CDR1 is SGDLS and CDR2 YYNGEE. The junction had 8 bases not matched to a gene; V was cut back by 1 base and J by 0 bases. The CDR3 is 17 residues long. CDR3: CASSVTFGTGSSYEQYF. The DNA for the CDR3 is TGTGCCAGCAGCGTAACCTTCGGGACAGGGAGCTCCTACGAGCAGTACTTC.

V is TRBV7-2 and J is TRBJ1-1, with 7 positions matching TRBD1. Germline assignment: CDR1 SGHTA and CDR2 FQGNSA. This CDR3 is 15 amino acids long. V shed 5 bases, J shed 1 base, and the junction held 7 bases outside the gene matches. CDR3 coding DNA: TGTGCCAGCAGCCCGACAGGGCAAAAGAACACTGAAGCTTTCTTT. It specifies CASSPTGQKNTEAFF. The full variable domain, in which reference TRBV7-2 and TRBJ1-1 provide the parts outside the CDR3, is GAGVSQSPSNKVTEKGKDVELRCDPISGHTALYWYRQSLGQGLEFLIYFQGNSAPDKSGLPSDRFSAERTGGSVSTLTIQRTQQEDSAVYLCASSPTGQKNTEAFFGQGTRLTVV.

V is TRBV2 and J is TRBJ1-5; D is unresolved. CDR1 is SNHLY, CDR2 FYNNEI, per germline. This CDR3 is 15 amino acids long. V dropped 3 bases and J dropped 0 bases, with 9 bases sitting between them. The CDR3 coding sequence is TGTGCCAGCAGTGACACAGAGTCTAGCAATCAGCCCCAGCATTTT. It translates to CASSDTESSNQPQHF.

This chain uses TRBV4-3 with TRBJ1-4; weak D call: TRBD1 (5 bases). This CDR3 comprises 16 residues. CDR1 is LGHNA, CDR2 YSLEER, per germline. The V gene lost 3 bases and the J gene lost 6 bases, with 17 bases spanning the gap. The DNA for the CDR3 is TGCGCCAGCAGCCAGGGGGGGTCCACGAGGGATGAAAAACTGTTTTTT. The encoded protein is CASSQGGSTRDEKLFF.

The chain has TRBV2 and TRBJ2-4; 8 bases agree with TRBD1. V lost 4 bases, J lost 2 bases, and 7 bases stayed unmatched. CDR1 SNHLY and CDR2 FYNNEI come from the germline V gene. The CDR3 contains 16 residues. In DNA, the CDR3 is TGTGCCAGCAGTGTCCGGGACAGGTTGTCCAAAAACATTCAGTACTTC. This translates into CASSVRDRLSKNIQYF.

The chain links TRBV9 to TRBJ1-2; the D gene is possibly TRBD1 (6 bases). Germline V gene sequence: CDR1 SGDLS, CDR2 YYNGEE. Trimming pared 3 bases from V and 12 bases from J, leaving 15 bases between. The CDR3 covers 12 residues. The CDR3 sequence is CASSAGTGPNTF. Here the CDR3 DNA reads TGTGCCAGCAGCGCCGGTACAGGGCCCAACACCTTC.

This rearrangement joins TRBV21-1 to TRBJ1-2; no DNA check was done on the table's D call, TRBD1. TRBV21-1 has pseudogene status. The CDR3 has 15 amino acids. The CDR3 is CASSTDRVLLYGYTF. Written as DNA, the CDR3 is TGTGCCAGCAGCACGGACAGGGTCCTTCTTTATGGCTACACCTTC.

The J gene is TRBJ2-5, the V gene TRBV7-9, with 10 bases aligning to TRBD2. The ends lost 5 bases at V and 5 bases at J; junction bases unmatched: 8. This CDR3 has 15 amino acids. The germline CDR1 and CDR2 sequences are SEHNR and FQNEAQ (reference sequence). The CDR3 DNA reads as TGTGCCAGCAGCGCCCTAGCGGGGGACCGGGAGACCCAGTACTTC. It yields the protein CASSALAGDRETQYF.

The rearrangement joins TRBV10-3 to TRBJ1-4; 8 nucleotides match TRBD1. Germline lookup yields CDR1 ENHRY and CDR2 SYGVKD. The J segment lost 6 bases and the V segment lost 0 bases, leaving 6 bases of the junction unmatched. The CDR3 loop spans 16 amino acids. The CDR3, as DNA: TGTGCCATCAGTGAGTCCTCCACAGGGGGTGATGAAAAACTGTTTTTT. Protein product: CAISESSTGGDEKLFF.

CDR3 region: CASTYGAGAPNYGYTF. CDR3 coding DNA: TGTGCCAGCACCTATGGGGCCGGCGCACCTAACTATGGCTACACCTTC. The chain uses TRBV28 and TRBJ1-2; a weak D match, TRBD1 (5 bases). The V and J ends lost 7 bases and 0 bases respectively, with 18 bases between them. This CDR3 is 16 amino acids long. Per the germline V gene, CDR1 is MDHEN and CDR2 is SYDVKM.

The rearrangement joins TRBV7-2 to TRBJ2-3; no firm D call. The germline gives CDR1 SGHTA, CDR2 FQGNSA. The V end lost 3 bases, the J end lost 4 bases, and 5 bases lay between the germline ends. The CDR3 runs 12 residues. This CDR3 is CASSFYSDTQYF. The CDR3 nucleotides read TGTGCCAGCAGCTTCTATTCAGATACGCAGTATTTT.

V gene TRBV12-3 or TRBV12-4 combines with J gene TRBJ1-3; TRBD1 might be the D (5 bases). Trimming left V 7 bases short and J 4 bases short, with 8 bases between. CDR3 size: 12 residues. The CDR3 coding sequence is TGTGCCAGCATGGGGGGGGGAAACACCATATATTTT. Translated: CASMGGGNTIYF.

The rearrangement joins TRBV5-3 to TRBJ1-1; no definite D call. TRBV5-3 falls under the ORF class, with uncertain function. This CDR3 spans 13 amino acids. V was pared by 2 bases and J by 2 bases, with 7 bases between. CDR3 sequence: CARSFVKNTEAFF. The CDR3 DNA reads as TGTGCCAGAAGCTTCGTAAAAAACACTGAAGCTTTCTTT.

V is TRBV6-2 or TRBV6-3 and J is TRBJ1-5; the match to TRBD1 covers 9 bases. The length of the CDR3 is 14 residues. The germline V gene has CDR1 MNHEY and CDR2 SVGEGT. V was clipped by 2 bases and J by 5 bases; unmatched bases: 1. CDR3 sequence (DNA): TGTGCCAGCAGTTACGGGACAGGGCATCAGCCCCAGCATTTT. Translation gives CASSYGTGHQPQHF.

The genes are TRBV5-1 and TRBJ2-5, with D possibly TRBD1 on 6 matching bases. Per germline, CDR1 SGHRS and CDR2 YFSETQ. The CDR3 is 14 amino acids. Trimming removed 3 bases from V and 3 bases from J, with 12 bases in between. The CDR3 sequence: CASSYRDTKETQYF. DNA of the CDR3: TGCGCCAGCAGCTACCGGGACACAAAAGAGACCCAGTACTTC.

The chain combines TRBV20-1 with TRBJ2-7; 11 nucleotides agree with TRBD1. This CDR3 is built from 15 residues. The V gene end was trimmed by 3 bases and the J gene end by 3 bases; junction bases not matched to a gene: 7. Germline-derived CDR1 and CDR2 are DFQATT and SNEGSKA (reference sequence). The CDR3 coding sequence is TGCAGTGCTAGTTACGGACAGGGGGCGGTCTACGAGCAGTACTTC. Protein product: CSASYGQGAVYEQYF.

This clone was detected a few times. V is TRBV5-6 and J is TRBJ1-2; possibly TRBD1 for D (6 bases). The CDR3 is 13 residues long. The germline gives CDR1 SGHDT, CDR2 YYEEEE. The V end lost 4 bases, the J end lost 4 bases, and 11 bases lay between the germline ends. As DNA, the CDR3 is TGTGCCAGCAGCACTACAGGGCCCTATGGCTACACCTTC. It translates to CASSTTGPYGYTF.

In this sample, this clone turned up a few times. This chain joins TRBV5-8 and TRBJ2-2; D perhaps matches TRBD2 (7 bases). V was cut by 0 bases and J by 3 bases, with 15 bases left in between. The CDR3 is 17 amino acids. CDR1 and CDR2 (germline): SGHTS, YDEGEE. This CDR3 reads CASSLAWGGLDTGELFF. CDR3 DNA sequence: TGTGCCAGCAGCTTGGCTTGGGGGGGCCTGGACACCGGGGAGCTGTTTTTT.

The chain carries TRBV10-2 and TRBJ1-4, with D tentatively TRBD1 (6 bases). V was clipped by 3 bases and J by 6 bases, with 14 bases between them. CDR3 length: 15 residues. Germline V gene data show CDR1 as WSHSY and CDR2 as SAAADI. The CDR3 is CASSDVTGPDEKLFF. In DNA form, the CDR3 reads TGCGCCAGCAGTGACGTGACAGGCCCAGATGAAAAACTGTTTTTT.

This rearrangement joins TRBV5-1 to TRBJ1-2; 7 bases line up with TRBD1. CDR3 length equals 14 residues. CDR1 is SGHRS, CDR2 YFSETQ, per germline. Trimming at V came to 7 bases and at J to 2 bases, leaving 8 bases not matched to a gene. In nucleotides, the CDR3 is TGCGCCAGCCGGACAGGAGCCACCAACTATGGCTACACCTTC. Its protein product is CASRTGATNYGYTF. Combining the CDR3 with reference TRBV5-1 and TRBJ1-2 gives the whole variable domain KAGVTQTPRYLIKTRGQQVTLSCSPISGHRSVSWYQQTPGQGLQFLFEYFSETQRNKGNFPGRFSGRQFSNSRSEMNVSTLELGDSALYLCASRTGATNYGYTFGSGTRLTVV.

In its sample, this clone was seen once. This chain uses TRBV4-2 with TRBJ2-7; a weak D match, TRBD2 (6 bases). V was trimmed by 4 bases and J by 5 bases, leaving 12 bases between them. The CDR3 is made up of 13 amino acids. In germline, CDR1 is LGHNA, CDR2 YNFKEQ. The CDR3 protein is CASSPRWGDEQYF. CDR3 coding DNA: TGTGCCAGCAGCCCCCGGTGGGGGGACGAGCAGTACTTC.

The CDR3 spells CASSGGGSQETQYF. The CDR3 DNA reads TGTGCCAGTAGTGGCGGCGGGAGCCAAGAGACCCAGTACTTC. This rearrangement joins TRBV19 to TRBJ2-5; TRBD2 aligns across 7 bases. Germline loops: CDR1 LNHDA, CDR2 SQIVND (reference sequence). This CDR3 is 14 amino acids long. Losses at the gene ends were 5 bases for V and 1 base for J; bases not matched to a gene: 4.

This clone has only one observation. The chain has TRBV9 and TRBJ2-3; no firm D call. This CDR3 has 10 residues. The V gene's germline CDR1 is SGDLS and CDR2 YYNGEE. This CDR3 is CLLVGDTQYF. The DNA of the CDR3 is TGTTTGCTAGTGGGAGATACGCAGTATTTT.

This chain joins TRBV5-1 and TRBJ1-3; D is ambiguous. The CDR3 spans 15 residues. CDR1 is SGHRS and CDR2 is YFSETQ in the germline V gene. Between the trimmed V and J ends, which lost 2 bases and 3 bases, there was a span of 12 bases. The CDR3 DNA is TGCGCCAGCAGCTTAAACTTACTCGGTGGAAACACCATATATTTT. Protein product: CASSLNLLGGNTIYF.

The chain recombines TRBV7-9 with TRBJ1-2; D not resolved. Per the germline V gene, CDR1 is SEHNR and CDR2 is FQNEAQ (reference sequence). The CDR3 has 14 residues. The V end was cut by 6 bases, the J end by 4 bases, with 15 bases between. This CDR3 reads CASSPQGRSYGYTF. The CDR3 coding sequence is TGTGCCAGCAGTCCCCAAGGGAGGAGCTATGGCTACACCTTC.

The chain has TRBV9 and TRBJ2-1; D perhaps matches TRBD2 (7 bases). CDR1 is SGDLS, CDR2 YYNGEE, per germline. CDR3 length: 16 amino acids. V was shortened by 6 bases and J by 2 bases, with 18 bases between the two germline ends. The DNA for the CDR3 is TGTGCCAGCATCAATGTTGGGGGGGCGACCTACAATGAGCAGTTCTTC. It yields the protein CASINVGGATYNEQFF.

V and J are TRBV6-5 and TRBJ1-2; D call uncertain. Trimming took off 4 bases at V and 5 bases at J, with 8 bases between the two ends. This CDR3 has 12 amino acids. CDR1 is MNHEY and CDR2 is SVGAGI in the germline V gene. The DNA of the CDR3 is TGTGCCAGCAGTTCAACACCATATGGCTACACCTTC. It encodes CASSSTPYGYTF.

This clone has just one count. The DNA for the CDR3 is TGTGCCAGCAGCTTAGTTATTCTCCGGGACAGGCAGTCTGGAAACACCATATATTTT. Its translation is CASSLVILRDRQSGNTIYF. The J gene is TRBJ1-3, the V gene TRBV7-4; TRBD1 matches at 8 bases. CDR3 length: 19 residues. Looked up from germline, CDR1 is SGHVT and CDR2 is SQSDAQ. The trim removed 1 base at V and 1 base at J, leaving 12 bases unmatched.